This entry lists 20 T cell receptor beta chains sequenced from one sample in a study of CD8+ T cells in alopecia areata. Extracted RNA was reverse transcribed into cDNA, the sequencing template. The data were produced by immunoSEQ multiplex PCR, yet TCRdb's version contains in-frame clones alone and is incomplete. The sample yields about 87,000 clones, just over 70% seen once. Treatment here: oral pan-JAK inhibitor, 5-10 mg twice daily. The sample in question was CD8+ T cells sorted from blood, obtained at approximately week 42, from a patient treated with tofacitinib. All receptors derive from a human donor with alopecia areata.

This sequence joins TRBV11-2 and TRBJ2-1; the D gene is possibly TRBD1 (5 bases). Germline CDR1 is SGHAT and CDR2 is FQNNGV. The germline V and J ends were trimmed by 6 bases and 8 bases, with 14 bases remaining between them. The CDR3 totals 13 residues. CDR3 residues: CASSFRADDEQFF. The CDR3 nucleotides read TGTGCCAGCAGTTTCAGGGCCGACGATGAGCAGTTCTTC.

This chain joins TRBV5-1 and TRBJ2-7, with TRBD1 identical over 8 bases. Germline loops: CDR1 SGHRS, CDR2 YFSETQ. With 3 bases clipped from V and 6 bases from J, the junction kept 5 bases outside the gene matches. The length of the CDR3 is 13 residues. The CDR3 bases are TGCGCCAGCAGCTATGGACAGGGACGCGAGCAGTACTTC. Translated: CASSYGQGREQYF.

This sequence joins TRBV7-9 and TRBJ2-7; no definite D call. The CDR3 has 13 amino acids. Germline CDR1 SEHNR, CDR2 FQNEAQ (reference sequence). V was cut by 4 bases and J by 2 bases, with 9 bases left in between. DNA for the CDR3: TGTGCCAGCAGCTCAGAGACCCCCTACGAGCAGTACTTC. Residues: CASSSETPYEQYF.

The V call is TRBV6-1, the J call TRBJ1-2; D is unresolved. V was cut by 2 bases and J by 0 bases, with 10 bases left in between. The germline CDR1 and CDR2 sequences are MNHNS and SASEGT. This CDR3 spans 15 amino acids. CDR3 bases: TGTGCCAGCAGTGAACCTTCAGACGCTAACTATGGCTACACCTTC. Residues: CASSEPSDANYGYTF.

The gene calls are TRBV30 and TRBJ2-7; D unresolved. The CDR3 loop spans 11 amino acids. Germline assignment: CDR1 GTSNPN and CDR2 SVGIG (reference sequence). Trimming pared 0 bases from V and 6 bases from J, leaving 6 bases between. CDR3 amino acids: CAWSVDTEQYF. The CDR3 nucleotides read TGTGCCTGGAGTGTCGACACCGAGCAGTACTTC.

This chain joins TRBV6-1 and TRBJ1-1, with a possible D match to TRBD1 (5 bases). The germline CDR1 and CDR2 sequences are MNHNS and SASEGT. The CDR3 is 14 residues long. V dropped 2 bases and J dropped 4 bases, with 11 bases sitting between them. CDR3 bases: TGTGCCAGCAGTGAAAGGTTCGGGGCCACTGAAGCTTTCTTT. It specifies CASSERFGATEAFF.

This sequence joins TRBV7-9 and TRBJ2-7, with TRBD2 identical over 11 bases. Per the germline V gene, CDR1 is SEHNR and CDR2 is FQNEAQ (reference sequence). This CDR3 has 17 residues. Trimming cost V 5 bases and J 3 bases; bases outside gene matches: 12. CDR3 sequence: CASSISLAGGIHYEQYF. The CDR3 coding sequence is TGTGCCAGCAGCATCTCCTTAGCGGGGGGGATCCACTACGAGCAGTACTTC.

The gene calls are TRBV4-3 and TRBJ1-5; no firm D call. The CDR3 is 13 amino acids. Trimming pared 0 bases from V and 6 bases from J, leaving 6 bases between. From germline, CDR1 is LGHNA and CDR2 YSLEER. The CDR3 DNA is TGCGCCAGCAGCCAAGATGCCACTCAGCCCCAGCATTTT. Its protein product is CASSQDATQPQHF.

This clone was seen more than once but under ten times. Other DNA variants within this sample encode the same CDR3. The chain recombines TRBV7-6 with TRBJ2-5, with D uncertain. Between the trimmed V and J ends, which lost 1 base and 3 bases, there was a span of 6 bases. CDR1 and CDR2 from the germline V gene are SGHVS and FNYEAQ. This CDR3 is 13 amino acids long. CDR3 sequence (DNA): TGTGCCAGCAGCTTAGTGCGCGAAGAGACCCAGTACTTC. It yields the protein CASSLVREETQYF.

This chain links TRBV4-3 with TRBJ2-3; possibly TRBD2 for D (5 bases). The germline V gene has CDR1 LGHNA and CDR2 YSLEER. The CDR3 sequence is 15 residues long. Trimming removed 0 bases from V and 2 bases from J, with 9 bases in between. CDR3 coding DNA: TGCGCCAGCAGCCAAGAAAAGCGGAACACAGATACGCAGTATTTT. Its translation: CASSQEKRNTDTQYF.

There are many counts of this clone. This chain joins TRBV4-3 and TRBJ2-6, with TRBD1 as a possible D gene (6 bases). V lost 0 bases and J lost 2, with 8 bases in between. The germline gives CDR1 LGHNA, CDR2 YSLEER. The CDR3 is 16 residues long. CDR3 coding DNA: TGCGCCAGCAGCCAAGATCCAGGGGCTGGGGCCAACGTCCTGACTTTC. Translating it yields CASSQDPGAGANVLTF.

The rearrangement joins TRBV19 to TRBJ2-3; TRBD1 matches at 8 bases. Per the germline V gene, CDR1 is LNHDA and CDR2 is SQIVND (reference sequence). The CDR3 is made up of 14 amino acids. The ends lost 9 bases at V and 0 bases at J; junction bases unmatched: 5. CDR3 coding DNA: TGTGCCAGAACGAGGACAGGGAGCACAGATACGCAGTATTTT. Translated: CARTRTGSTDTQYF.

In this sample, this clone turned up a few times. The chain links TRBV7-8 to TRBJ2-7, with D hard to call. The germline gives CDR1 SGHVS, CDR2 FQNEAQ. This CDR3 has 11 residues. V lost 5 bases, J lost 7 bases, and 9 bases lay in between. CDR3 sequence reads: CASSPRQEQYF. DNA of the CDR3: TGTGCCAGCAGCCCACGGCAGGAGCAGTACTTC.

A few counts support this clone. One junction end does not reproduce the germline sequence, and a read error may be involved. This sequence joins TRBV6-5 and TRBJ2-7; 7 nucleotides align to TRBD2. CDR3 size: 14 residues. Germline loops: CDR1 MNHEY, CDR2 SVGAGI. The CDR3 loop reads CAISQSGEVNEQYF. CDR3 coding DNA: TGTGCCATCAGTCAGAGCGGGGAGGTTAACGAGCAGTACTTC.

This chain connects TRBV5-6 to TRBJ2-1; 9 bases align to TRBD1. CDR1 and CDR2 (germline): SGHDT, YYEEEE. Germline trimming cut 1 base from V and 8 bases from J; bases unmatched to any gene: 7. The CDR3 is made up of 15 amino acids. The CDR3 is CASSLWTGAWDEQFF. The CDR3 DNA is TGTGCCAGCAGCTTGTGGACAGGGGCGTGGGATGAGCAGTTCTTC.

CDR3 region: CASSQDPPDREDYGYTF. CDR3 nucleotide sequence: TGCGCCAGCAGCCAAGATCCGCCCGACAGGGAGGACTATGGCTACACCTTC. The J gene is TRBJ1-2, the V gene TRBV4-3; 7 nucleotides match TRBD1. The ends lost 0 bases at V and 3 bases at J; junction bases unmatched: 10. Looked up from germline, CDR1 is LGHNA and CDR2 is YSLEER. CDR3 length: 17 amino acids.

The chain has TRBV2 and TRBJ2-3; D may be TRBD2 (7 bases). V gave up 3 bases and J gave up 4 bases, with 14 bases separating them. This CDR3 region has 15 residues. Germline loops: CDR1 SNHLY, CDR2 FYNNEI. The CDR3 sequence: CASSEETGRADTQYF. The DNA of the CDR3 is TGTGCCAGCAGTGAGGAAACAGGGAGGGCAGATACGCAGTATTTT.

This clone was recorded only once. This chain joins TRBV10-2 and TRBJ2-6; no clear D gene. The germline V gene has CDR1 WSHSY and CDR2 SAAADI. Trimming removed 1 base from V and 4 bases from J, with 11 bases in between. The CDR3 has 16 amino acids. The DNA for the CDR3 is TGCGCCAGCAGTGAGTGGCGGCAACAAGGGGCCAACGTCCTGACTTTC. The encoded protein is CASSEWRQQGANVLTF.

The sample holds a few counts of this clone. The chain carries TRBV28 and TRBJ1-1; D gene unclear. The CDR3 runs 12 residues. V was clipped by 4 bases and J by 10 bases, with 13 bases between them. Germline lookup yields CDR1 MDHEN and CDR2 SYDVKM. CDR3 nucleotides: TGTGCCAGCAGTTGGTTGGAAGGTGCAGCTTTCTTT. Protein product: CASSWLEGAAFF.

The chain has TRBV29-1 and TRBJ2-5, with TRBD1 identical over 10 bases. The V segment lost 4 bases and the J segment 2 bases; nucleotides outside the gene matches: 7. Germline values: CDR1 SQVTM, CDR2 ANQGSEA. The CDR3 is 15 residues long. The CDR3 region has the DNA TGCAGCGTTGGCCACCGGGACAGGGGACAAGAGACCCAGTACTTC. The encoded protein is CSVGHRDRGQETQYF.